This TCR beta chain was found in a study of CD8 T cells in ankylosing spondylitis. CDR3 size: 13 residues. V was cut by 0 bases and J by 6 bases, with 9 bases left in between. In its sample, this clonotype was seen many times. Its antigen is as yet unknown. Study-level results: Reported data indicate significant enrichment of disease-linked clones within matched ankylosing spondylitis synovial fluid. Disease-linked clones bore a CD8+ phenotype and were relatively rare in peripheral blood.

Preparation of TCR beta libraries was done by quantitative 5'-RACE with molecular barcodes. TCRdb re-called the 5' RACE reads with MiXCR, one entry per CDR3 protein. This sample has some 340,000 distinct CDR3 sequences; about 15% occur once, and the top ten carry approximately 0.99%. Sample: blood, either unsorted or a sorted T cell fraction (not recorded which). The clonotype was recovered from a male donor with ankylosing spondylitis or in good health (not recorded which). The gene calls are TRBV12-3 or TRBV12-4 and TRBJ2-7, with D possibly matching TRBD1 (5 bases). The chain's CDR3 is CASSLATGTEQYF. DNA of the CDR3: TGTGCCAGCAGTTTAGCCACAGGAACCGAGCAGTACTTC.